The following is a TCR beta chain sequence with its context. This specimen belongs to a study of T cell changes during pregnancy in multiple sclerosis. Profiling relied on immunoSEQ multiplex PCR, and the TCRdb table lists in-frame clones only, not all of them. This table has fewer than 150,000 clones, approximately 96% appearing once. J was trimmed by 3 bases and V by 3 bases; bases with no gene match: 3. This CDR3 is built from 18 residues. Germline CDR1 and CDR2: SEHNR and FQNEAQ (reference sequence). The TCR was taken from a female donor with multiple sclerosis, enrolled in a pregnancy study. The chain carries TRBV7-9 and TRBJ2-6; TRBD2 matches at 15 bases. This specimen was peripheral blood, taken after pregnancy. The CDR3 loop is CASSFGGLAGGGANVLTF. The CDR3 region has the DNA TGTGCCAGCAGCTTTGGGGGACTAGCGGGAGGTGGGGCCAACGTCCTGACTTTC. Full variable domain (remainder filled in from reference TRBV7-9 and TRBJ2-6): DTGVSQNPRHKITKRGQNVTFRCDPISEHNRLYWYRQTLGQGPEFLTYFQNEAQLEKSRLLSDRFSAERPKGSFSTLEIQRTEQGDSAMYLCASSFGGLAGGGANVLTFGAGSRLTVL.